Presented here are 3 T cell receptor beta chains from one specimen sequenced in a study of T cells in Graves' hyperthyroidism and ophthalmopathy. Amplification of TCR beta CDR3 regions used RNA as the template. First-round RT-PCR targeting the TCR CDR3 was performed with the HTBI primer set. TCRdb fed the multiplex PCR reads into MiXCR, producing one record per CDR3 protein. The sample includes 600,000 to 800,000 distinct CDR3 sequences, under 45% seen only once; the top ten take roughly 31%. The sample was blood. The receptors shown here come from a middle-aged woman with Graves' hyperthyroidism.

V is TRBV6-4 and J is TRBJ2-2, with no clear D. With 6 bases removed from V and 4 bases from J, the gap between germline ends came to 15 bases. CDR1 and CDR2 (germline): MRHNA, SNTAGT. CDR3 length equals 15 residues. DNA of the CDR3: TGTGCCAGCAGCCTCCCCAGGCACCCCACCGGGGAGCTGTTTTTT. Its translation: CASSLPRHPTGELFF.

The CDR3 protein is CASSPLAGGDQETQYF. As DNA, the CDR3 is TGTGCCAGCAGTCCCCTAGCGGGAGGGGACCAAGAGACCCAGTACTTC. V gene TRBV28 combines with J gene TRBJ2-5; the match to TRBD2 covers 12 bases. This CDR3 is built from 16 residues. The germline V gene has CDR1 MDHEN and CDR2 SYDVKM. Germline trimming cut 5 bases from V and 0 bases from J; bases unmatched to any gene: 4. Complete variable domain (other parts from reference TRBV28 and TRBJ2-5): DVKVTQSSRYLVKRTGEKVFLECVQDMDHENMFWYRQDPGLGLRLIYFSYDVKMKEKGDIPEGYSVSREKKERFSLILESASTNQTSMYLCASSPLAGGDQETQYFGPGTRLLVL.

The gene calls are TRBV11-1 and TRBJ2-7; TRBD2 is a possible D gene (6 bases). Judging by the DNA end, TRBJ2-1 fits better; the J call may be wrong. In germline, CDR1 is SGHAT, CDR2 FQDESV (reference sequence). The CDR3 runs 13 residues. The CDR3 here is CASSSSGGEEQFF. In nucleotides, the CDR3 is TGTGCCAGCAGCTCGTCCGGGGGAGAGGAGCAGTTCTTC.